This T cell receptor beta chain is from a study of human thymus T cells (dated by TCRdb to about 2020). Broadly, across the study: The study used eight infant thymus samples plus four related peripheral blood samples to characterize TCR alpha and beta repertoires. Donor ages ranged from about 6 to 250 days, and the cohort comprised five or six male and a couple of female infants.

With respect to this clone: Its antigen target is currently unknown. Base qualities were left out, and no much larger clone turns up one base away.

The paper as a whole reports these results and caveats: According to the related research, thymic TCR repertoires were highly overlapping among unrelated individuals. On average, roughly 800,000 unique TCRB clonotypes were obtained from thymus samples, compared with about 84,000 from blood samples. Both the thymic and the peripheral blood repertoires appeared to show biased V and J gene segment usage.

Thymus tissue was obtained as surgical resects removed during corrective cardiac surgery. Donors were immunologically healthy infants undergoing open corrective cardiac surgery for congenital heart defects in Finland. Thymocytes were released mechanically from tissue and stored at -70 °C as pellets of 10-30 million cells. Genomic DNA was extracted from frozen cell pellets with a QIAsymphony instrument. TCRB and TCRAD loci were amplified from a standardized quantity of quality-controlled genomic DNA using the immunoSEQ multiplex PCR assay. The V(D)J region was spanned by amplicons of a length sufficient to cover the CDR3 and to identify V and J genes. The amplicons were sequenced on an Illumina platform via the commercial immunoSEQ service. The authors' pipeline ran thus. Primer bias and sequencing errors were corrected as previously described, and TCRAD and TCRB definitions were based on the IMGT database. Repertoires were analysed with immunoSEQ Analyzer 3.0 and VDJTools, covering basic statistics, V/J segment usage, diversity estimates, rarefaction and pairwise overlap. Diversity was estimated using the Chao1, ChaoE, Efron-Thisted, Shannon and inverse Simpson indices, and was also estimated on datasets down-sampled to the size of the smallest sample. Repertoire overlap was determined by strict matching of CDR3 nucleotide sequence, V gene and J gene, and Jaccard-based multidimensional scaling clustering was applied. What TCRdb holds here is the immuneACCESS table cut down to in-frame rearrangements. Part of the clones is not present; checked against another copy, under half of the missing clones reflect an unresolved V gene, and the others are unexplained. V and J calls and clone size follow that table, whereas D and trimming were derived from the DNA. This sample gives about 130,000 clones in total; around 94% of them show up just once. Of the sample, less than 0.03% is held by the ten largest clones.

The CDR1 and CDR2 encoded by the germline V gene are MDHEN and SYDVKM. V has 6 bases trimmed and J has 2 bases trimmed; junction bases matching no gene number 8. Including the terminal cysteine and phenylalanine, the CDR3 comprises 15 residues. The read is trimmed to its CDR3 DNA, 45 bases read in frame from base 1. The source material was thymus tissue. The clonotype comes from a boy less than two years old with a congenital heart defect but otherwise immunologically healthy. The receptor chain draws on TRBV28 and TRBJ2-5; TRBD2 aligns with 8 central bases. The CDR3 protein: CASRISLAGQETQYF. The nucleotides read TGTGCCAGCAGGATTAGTTTAGCGGGACAAGAGACCCAGTACTTC.